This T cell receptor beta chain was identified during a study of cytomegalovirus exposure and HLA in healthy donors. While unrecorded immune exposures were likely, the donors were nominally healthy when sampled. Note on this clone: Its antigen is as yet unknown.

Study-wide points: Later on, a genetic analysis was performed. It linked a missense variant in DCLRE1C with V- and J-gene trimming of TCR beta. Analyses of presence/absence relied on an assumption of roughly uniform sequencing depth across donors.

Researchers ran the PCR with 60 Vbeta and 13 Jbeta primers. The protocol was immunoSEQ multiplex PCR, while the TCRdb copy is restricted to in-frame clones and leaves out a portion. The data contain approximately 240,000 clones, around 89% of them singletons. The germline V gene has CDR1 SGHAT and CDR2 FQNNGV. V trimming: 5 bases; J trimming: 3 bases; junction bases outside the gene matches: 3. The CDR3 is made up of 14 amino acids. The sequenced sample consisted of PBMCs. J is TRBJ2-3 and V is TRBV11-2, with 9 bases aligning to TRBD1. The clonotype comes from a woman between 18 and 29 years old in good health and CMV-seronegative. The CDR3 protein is CASSGTGRTDTQYF. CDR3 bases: TGTGCCAGCAGCGGGACAGGGAGAACAGATACGCAGTATTTT.